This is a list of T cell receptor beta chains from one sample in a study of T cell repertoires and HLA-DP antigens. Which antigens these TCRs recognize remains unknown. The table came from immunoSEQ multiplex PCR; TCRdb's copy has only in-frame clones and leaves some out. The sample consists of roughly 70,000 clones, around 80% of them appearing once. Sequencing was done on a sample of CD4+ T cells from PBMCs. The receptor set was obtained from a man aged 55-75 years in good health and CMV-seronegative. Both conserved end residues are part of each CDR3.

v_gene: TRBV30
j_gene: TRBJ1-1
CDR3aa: CALGGVNTEAFF

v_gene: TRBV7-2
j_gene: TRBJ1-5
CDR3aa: CASSLGGGNQPQHF

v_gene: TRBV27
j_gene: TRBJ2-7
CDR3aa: CASRRQGSYEQYF

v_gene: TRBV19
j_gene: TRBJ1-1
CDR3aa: CASSIPGQNTEAFF

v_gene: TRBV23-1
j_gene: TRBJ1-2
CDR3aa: CASSRLQGNYGYTF

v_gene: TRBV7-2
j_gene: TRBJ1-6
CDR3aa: CASSSPYNSPLHF

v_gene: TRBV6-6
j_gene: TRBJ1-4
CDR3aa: CASNRPGTGGEKLFF

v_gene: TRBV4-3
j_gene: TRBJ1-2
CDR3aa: CASSQVTGGASGYTF

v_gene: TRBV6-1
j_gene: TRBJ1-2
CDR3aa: CASSEGAVTYGYTF

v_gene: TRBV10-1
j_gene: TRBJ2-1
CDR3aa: CASSASSLVNEQFF

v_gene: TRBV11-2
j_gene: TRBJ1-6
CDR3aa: CASSRGVHRGFLGSPLHF

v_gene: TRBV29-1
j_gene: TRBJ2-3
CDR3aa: CSVVPLQGTTDTQYF

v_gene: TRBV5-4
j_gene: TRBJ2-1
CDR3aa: CASSPRSVRTYNEQFF

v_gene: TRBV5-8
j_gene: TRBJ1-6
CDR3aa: CASSLRTENSPLHF

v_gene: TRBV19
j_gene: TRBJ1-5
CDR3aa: CASSEGSNQPQHF

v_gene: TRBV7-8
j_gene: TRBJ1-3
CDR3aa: CASSLDGQGGNTIYF

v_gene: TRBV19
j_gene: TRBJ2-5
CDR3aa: CASSGGLPPETQYF

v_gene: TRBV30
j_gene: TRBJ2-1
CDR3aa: CAWSTGTSGGALYNEQFF

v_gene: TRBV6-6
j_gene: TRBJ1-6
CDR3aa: CASRGTHNSPLHF

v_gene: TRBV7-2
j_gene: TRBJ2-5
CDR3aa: CASSPQTGVETQYF

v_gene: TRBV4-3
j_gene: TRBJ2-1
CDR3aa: CASSQDHRYNEQFF

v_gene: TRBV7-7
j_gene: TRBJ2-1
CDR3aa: CASSPRTGGAWNEQFF

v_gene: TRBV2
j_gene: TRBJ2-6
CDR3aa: CASSEAGAGANVLTF

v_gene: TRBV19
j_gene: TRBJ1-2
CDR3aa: CASSSPPNYGYTF

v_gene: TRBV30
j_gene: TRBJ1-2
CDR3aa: CAWSVPETGGYTF

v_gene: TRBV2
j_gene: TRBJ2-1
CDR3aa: CASGGDRGLREQFF

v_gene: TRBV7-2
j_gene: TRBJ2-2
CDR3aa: CASSFSGGNTGELFF

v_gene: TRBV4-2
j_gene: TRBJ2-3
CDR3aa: CASSQGASGSRLDTQYF

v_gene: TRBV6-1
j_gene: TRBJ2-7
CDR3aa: CASCNPTYEQYF

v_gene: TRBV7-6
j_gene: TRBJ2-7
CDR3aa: CASSLDRGPYEQYF

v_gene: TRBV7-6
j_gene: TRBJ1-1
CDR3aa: CASSRWRLLRGPEAFF

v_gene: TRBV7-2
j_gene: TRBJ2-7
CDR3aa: CASSPAGRGPSEQYF

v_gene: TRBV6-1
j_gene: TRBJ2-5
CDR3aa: CASTVSGGPETQYF

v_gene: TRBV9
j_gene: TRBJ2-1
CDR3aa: CASSVAGSYNEQFF

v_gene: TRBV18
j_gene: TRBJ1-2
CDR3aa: CASSPFLDREGYGYTF

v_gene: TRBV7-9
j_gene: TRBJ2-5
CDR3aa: CASSFTSGQETQYF

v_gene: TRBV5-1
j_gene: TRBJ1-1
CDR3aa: CASSWDFGTEAFF

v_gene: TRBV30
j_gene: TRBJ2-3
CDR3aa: CAWSGGTDTQYF

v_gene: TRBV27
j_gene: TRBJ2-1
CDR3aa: CASSLKGWNEQFF

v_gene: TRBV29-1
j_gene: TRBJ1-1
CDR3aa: CSVGRGGTGTEAFF

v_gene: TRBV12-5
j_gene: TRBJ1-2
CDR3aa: CASGSGTLNYGYTF

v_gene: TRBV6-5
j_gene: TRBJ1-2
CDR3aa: CASSWGQGGYGYTF

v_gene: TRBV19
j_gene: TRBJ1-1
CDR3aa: CASSIPGASTTEAFF

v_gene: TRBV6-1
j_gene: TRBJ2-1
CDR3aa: CAASLESSYNEQFF

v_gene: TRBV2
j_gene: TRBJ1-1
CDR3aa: CASSDWTGGTEAFF

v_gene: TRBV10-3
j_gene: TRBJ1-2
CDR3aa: CAIRTDRGGYYGYTF

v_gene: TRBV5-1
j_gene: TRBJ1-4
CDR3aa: CASSKGATNEKLFF

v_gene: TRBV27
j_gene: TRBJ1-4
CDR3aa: CASSVGQGAPWEKLFF

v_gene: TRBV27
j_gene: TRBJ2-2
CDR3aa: CASSLDYGDGELFF